These 5 T cell receptor beta chains share one sample of origin, sequenced in a study of T cell responses to AZD1222 COVID-19 vaccine. Clones were read by immunoSEQ multiplex PCR, and TCRdb kept only the in-frame ones, dropping some. The table records about 120,000 clones, about 81% of them present only once. Sequencing used peripheral blood, obtained on day 0 of AZD1222 vaccination. All receptors come from an adult in good health.

This sequence joins TRBV11-2 and TRBJ2-5; no reliable D call. Germline V gene data show CDR1 as SGHAT and CDR2 as FQNNGV. The V and J ends lost 6 bases and 4 bases respectively, with 18 bases between them. The CDR3 length is 15 residues. The CDR3 bases are TGTGCCAGCAGTCCGACGGATTGGGTACTAGAGACCCAGTACTTC. As protein: CASSPTDWVLETQYF.

This clone was seen more than once but under ten times. V usage is TRBV5-6 and J usage is TRBJ1-2; 7 bases are a match to TRBD1. Trimming took 3 bases from V and 3 from J; bases not matched to a gene: 5. The CDR3 loop spans 14 amino acids. Per germline, CDR1 SGHDT and CDR2 YYEEEE. The CDR3 DNA reads TGTGCCAGCAGCTATCCCGGGACAGACTATGGCTACACCTTC. It specifies CASSYPGTDYGYTF.

The rearrangement joins TRBV18 to TRBJ2-5, with TRBD1 matching over 8 bases. Trimming removed 0 bases from V and 5 bases from J; junction bases left unmatched: 2. Germline CDR1 KGHSH, CDR2 LQKENI. The CDR3 runs to 14 residues. The CDR3, as DNA: TGTGCCAGCTCACCACCGCCAGGGGGCGAGACCCAGTACTTC. Amino acid sequence: CASSPPPGGETQYF.

This chain uses TRBV9 with TRBJ1-1; D possibly corresponds to TRBD1 (6 bases). This CDR3 spans 15 amino acids. Per the germline V gene, CDR1 is SGDLS and CDR2 is YYNGEE. Trimming stripped 0 bases from V and 4 bases from J, with 13 bases between. The CDR3 is CASSVEAGAGTEAFF. Here the CDR3 DNA reads TGTGCCAGCAGCGTAGAGGCGGGGGCGGGCACTGAAGCTTTCTTT.

This clone was recorded only once. The rearrangement links TRBV21-1 to TRBJ2-3; the table names TRBD2, a call not compared with the DNA. TRBV21-1 is flagged as a pseudogene. This CDR3 comprises 15 residues. The CDR3 DNA is TGTGCCAGCAGCAACCCGAGGCTAGCGGGAGATACGCAGTATTTT. It codes for CASSNPRLAGDTQYF.